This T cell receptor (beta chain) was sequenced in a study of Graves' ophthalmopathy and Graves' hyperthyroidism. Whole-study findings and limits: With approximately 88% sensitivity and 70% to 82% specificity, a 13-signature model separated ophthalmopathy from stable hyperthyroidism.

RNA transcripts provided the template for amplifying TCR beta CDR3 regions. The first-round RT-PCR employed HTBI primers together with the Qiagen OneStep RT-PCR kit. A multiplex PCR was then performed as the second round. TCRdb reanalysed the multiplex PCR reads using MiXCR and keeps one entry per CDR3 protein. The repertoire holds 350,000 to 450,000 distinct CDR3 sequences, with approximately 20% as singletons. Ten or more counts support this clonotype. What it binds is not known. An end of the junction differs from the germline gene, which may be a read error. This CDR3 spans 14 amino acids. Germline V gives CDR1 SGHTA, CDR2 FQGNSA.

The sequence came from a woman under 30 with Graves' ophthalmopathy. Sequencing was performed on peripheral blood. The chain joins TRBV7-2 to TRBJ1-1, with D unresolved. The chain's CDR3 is CASSFRWENAEAFF. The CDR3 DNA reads TGTGCCAGCAGCTTTAGATGGGAGAACGCTGAAGCTTTCTTT.